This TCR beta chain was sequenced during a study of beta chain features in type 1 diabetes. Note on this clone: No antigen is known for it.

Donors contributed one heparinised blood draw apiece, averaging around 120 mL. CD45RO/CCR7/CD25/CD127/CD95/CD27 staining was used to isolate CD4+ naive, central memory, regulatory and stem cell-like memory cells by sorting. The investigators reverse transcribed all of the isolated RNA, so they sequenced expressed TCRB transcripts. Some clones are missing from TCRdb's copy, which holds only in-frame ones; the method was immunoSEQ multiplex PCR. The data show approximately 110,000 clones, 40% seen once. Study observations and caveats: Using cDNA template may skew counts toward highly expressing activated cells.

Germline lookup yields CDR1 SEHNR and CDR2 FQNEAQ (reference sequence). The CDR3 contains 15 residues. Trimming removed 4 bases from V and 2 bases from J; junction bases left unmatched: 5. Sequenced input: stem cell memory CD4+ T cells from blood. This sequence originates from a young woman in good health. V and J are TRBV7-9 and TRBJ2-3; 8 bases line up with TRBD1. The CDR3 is CASSSRTGITDTQYF. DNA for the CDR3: TGTGCCAGCAGCTCCCGGACAGGGATCACAGATACGCAGTATTTT. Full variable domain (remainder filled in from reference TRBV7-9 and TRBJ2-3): DTGVSQNPRHKITKRGQNVTFRCDPISEHNRLYWYRQTLGQGPEFLTYFQNEAQLEKSRLLSDRFSAERPKGSFSTLEIQRTEQGDSAMYLCASSSRTGITDTQYFGPGTRLTVL.